Listed here are 14 T cell receptor beta chains from one sample, sequenced in a study of cytomegalovirus exposure and HLA in healthy donors. Sequenced by immunoSEQ multiplex PCR; TCRdb stores in-frame clones only, minus some. Found here are about 130,000 clones, about 96% of them singletons; the top ten hold about 1.7%. The sequenced material came from PBMCs. Receptor source: a man between 18 and 35 years old in good health and CMV-seronegative.

The J gene is TRBJ2-7, the V gene TRBV5-4; D is unclear. Trimming removed 0 bases from V and 6 bases from J, with 7 bases in between. Germline CDR1 is SGHNT and CDR2 is YYREEE (reference sequence). The CDR3 totals 12 residues. Written as DNA, the CDR3 is TGTGCCAGCAGCTTGGGGAGCTCCGAGCAGTACTTC. Protein: CASSLGSSEQYF.

The gene calls are TRBV27 and TRBJ1-2; D is perhaps TRBD1 (5 bases). V was pared by 3 bases and J by 4 bases, with 9 bases between. Germline CDR1 MNHEY, CDR2 SMNVEV (reference sequence). The CDR3 is 13 amino acids. CDR3 in DNA: TGTGCCAGCAGTTTTTCAGGGATCTATGGCTACACCTTC. Encoded protein: CASSFSGIYGYTF.

This chain links TRBV2 with TRBJ2-2; TRBD1 matches 8 bases. Germline values: CDR1 SNHLY, CDR2 FYNNEI. The CDR3 extends over 20 amino acids. The V segment lost 4 bases and the J segment 5 bases; nucleotides outside the gene matches: 21. DNA for the CDR3: TGTGCCAGCAGTGTCAGTGAGCCGGGGACAGGTAACGGGCCGACCGGGGAGCTGTTTTTT. It yields the protein CASSVSEPGTGNGPTGELFF.

The J gene is TRBJ2-6, the V gene TRBV28; the match to TRBD1 covers 10 bases. Germline V CDR1 and CDR2: MDHEN, SYDVKM. Unmatched junction bases numbered 4, after V lost 7 bases and J lost 4 bases. The CDR3 has 15 amino acids. In DNA, the CDR3 is TGTGCCAGCACGGGACAGGGGAGCGGGGCCAACGTCCTGACTTTC. Translated, it gives CASTGQGSGANVLTF.

This chain connects TRBV2 to TRBJ2-3; D is possibly TRBD2 (5 bases). This CDR3 is 16 amino acids long. The germline V and J ends were trimmed by 4 bases and 0 bases, with 14 bases remaining between them. Looked up from germline, CDR1 is SNHLY and CDR2 is FYNNEI. CDR3 bases: TGTGCCAGCAGTGTCTCGAGCGGTCCTAGCACAGATACGCAGTATTTT. Encoded protein: CASSVSSGPSTDTQYF.

This clone was seen a single time. The chain joins TRBV30 to TRBJ1-1; unclear D gene. Germline V CDR1 and CDR2: GTSNPN, SVGIG (reference sequence). V lost 0 bases, J lost 4 bases, and 12 bases lay in between. The CDR3 is 14 amino acids. CDR3 residues: CAWSVGGTGTEAFF. The CDR3 nucleotides read TGTGCCTGGAGTGTAGGAGGTACGGGCACTGAAGCTTTCTTT.

The CDR3 DNA reads as TGTGCCAGCAGTTACTCGCGGGGAAACGCGGATACGCAGTATTTT. Protein product: CASSYSRGNADTQYF. The chain uses TRBV6-5 and TRBJ2-3, with D maybe TRBD2 (6 bases). Germline V gene lookup returns CDR1 MNHEY and CDR2 SVGAGI. V was pared by 0 bases and J by 6 bases, with 13 bases between. This CDR3 is 15 amino acids long.

This clone was picked up one time. The chain carries TRBV5-8 and TRBJ2-1; 7 nucleotides agree with TRBD1. Germline V gives CDR1 SGHTS, CDR2 YDEGEE. This CDR3 is built from 14 residues. The ends lost 0 bases at V and 7 bases at J; junction bases unmatched: 4. CDR3 region: CASSLGVDRNEQFF. CDR3 coding DNA: TGTGCCAGCAGCTTGGGGGTGGACAGGAATGAGCAGTTCTTC.

V usage is TRBV6-5 and J usage is TRBJ1-4, with D perhaps TRBD1 (6 bases). The V end was cut by 6 bases, the J end by 7 bases, with 18 bases between. Germline assignment: CDR1 MNHEY and CDR2 SVGAGI. This CDR3 spans 15 amino acids. The DNA of the CDR3 is TGTGCCAGCAGCCTCTTACAGGGTGGGCGTGAAAAACTGTTTTTT. Its protein is CASSLLQGGREKLFF.

J is TRBJ2-1 and V is TRBV5-4, with 12 bases identical to TRBD2. Trimming at V came to 2 bases and at J to 4 bases, leaving 7 bases not matched to a gene. The CDR3 has 17 residues. Germline lookup yields CDR1 SGHNT and CDR2 YYREEE (reference sequence). CDR3 in DNA: TGTGCCAGCAGCTTCGGGGGACTAGCGGGCCTATACAATGAGCAGTTCTTC. It codes for CASSFGGLAGLYNEQFF.

The chain has TRBV7-8 and TRBJ2-1, with 7 nucleotides matching TRBD2. Germline V CDR1 and CDR2: SGHVS, FQNEAQ. This CDR3 region has 15 residues. Unmatched junction bases numbered 14, after V lost 8 bases and J lost 7 bases. In nucleotides, the CDR3 is TGTGCCAGCTCAGAAGGGGCGGGAGAGTTGAATGAGCAGTTCTTC. This encodes CASSEGAGELNEQFF. Looking up the rest from reference TRBV7-8 and TRBJ2-1 gives the full variable domain: GAGVSQSPRYKVAKRGQDVALRCDPISGHVSLFWYQQALGQGPEFLTYFQNEAQLDKSGLPSDRFFAERPEGSVSTLKIQRTQQEDSAVYLCASSEGAGELNEQFFGPGTRLTVL.

The rearrangement links TRBV30 to TRBJ2-1, with D perhaps TRBD2 (5 bases). Trimming removed 3 bases from V and 2 bases from J, with 11 bases in between. The germline V gene has CDR1 GTSNPN and CDR2 SVGIG (reference sequence). The CDR3 covers 14 residues. The CDR3 sequence is CAWRSGVPYNEQFF. Here the CDR3 DNA reads TGTGCCTGGAGGTCCGGGGTACCCTACAATGAGCAGTTCTTC.

This clone was seen only once. The chain carries TRBV28 and TRBJ1-2; D ambiguous. This CDR3 has 14 amino acids. Germline CDR1 reads MDHEN; CDR2 reads SYDVKM. Trimming cost V 4 bases and J 4 bases, with 13 bases left between them. In DNA form, the CDR3 reads TGTGCCAGCAGTTCATCAACGGAGCCCTATGGCTACACCTTC. This encodes CASSSSTEPYGYTF.

The J gene is TRBJ1-2, the V gene TRBV28, with D maybe TRBD1 (5 bases). The germline V and J ends were trimmed by 2 bases and 2 bases, with 12 bases remaining between them. The germline gives CDR1 MDHEN, CDR2 SYDVKM. This CDR3 comprises 15 residues. Here the CDR3 DNA reads TGTGCCAGCAGTTTAACCCCTGGGGGGAACTATGGCTACACCTTC. This codes for CASSLTPGGNYGYTF.